This T cell receptor (beta chain) appears in the sequencing data of a study of cytomegalovirus exposure and HLA in healthy donors. Study outcomes and limitations: In a later analysis, HLA-C alleles had the fewest associated TCRs, DRB1 alleles the most. Accurate prediction of most subjects' HLA-A and HLA-B alleles from TCR beta sequences was reported.

The PCR used 60 Vbeta and 13 Jbeta primers. Assay used: immunoSEQ multiplex PCR; TCRdb lists only in-frame clones, some missing. Here the sample spans 100,000 or so clones, 79% being singletons. Worth noting for this clone: What it binds is unknown.

Germline CDR1 and CDR2: SGDLS and YYNGEE. V shed 0 bases and J shed 4 bases, with 16 bases lying between them. CDR3 length: 17 amino acids. V and J are TRBV9 and TRBJ2-2; weak D call: TRBD2 (5 bases). Sequencing was done on a sample of PBMCs. This clonotype was obtained from a female donor in good health and CMV-seropositive. CDR3 DNA: TGTGCCAGCAGCGTAGACGGGGTGCGAGAGGGCACCGGGGAGCTGTTTTTT. This sequence encodes CASSVDGVREGTGELFF.